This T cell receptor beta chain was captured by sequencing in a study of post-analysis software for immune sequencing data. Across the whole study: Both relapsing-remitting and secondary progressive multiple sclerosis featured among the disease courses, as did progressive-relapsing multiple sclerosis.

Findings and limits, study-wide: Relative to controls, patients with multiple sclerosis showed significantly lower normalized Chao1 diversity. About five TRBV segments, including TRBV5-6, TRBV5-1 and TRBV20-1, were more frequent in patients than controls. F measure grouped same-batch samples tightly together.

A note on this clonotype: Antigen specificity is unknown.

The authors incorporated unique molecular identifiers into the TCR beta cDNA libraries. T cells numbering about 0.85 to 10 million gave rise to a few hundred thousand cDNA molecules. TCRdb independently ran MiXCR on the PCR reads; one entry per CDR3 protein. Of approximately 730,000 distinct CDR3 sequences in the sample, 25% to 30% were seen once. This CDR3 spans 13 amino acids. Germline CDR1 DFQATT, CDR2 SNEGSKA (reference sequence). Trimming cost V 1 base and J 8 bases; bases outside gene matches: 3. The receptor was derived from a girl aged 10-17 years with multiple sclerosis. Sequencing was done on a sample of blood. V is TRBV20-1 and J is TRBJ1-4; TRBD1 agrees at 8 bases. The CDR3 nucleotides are TGCAGTGCTAGAGGCAGGGGGCACGAAAAACTGTTTTTT. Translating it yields CSARGRGHEKLFF.